Judged by abundance, the clone carrying this T cell receptor beta chain is medium-sized. Germline values: CDR1 SGHTS, CDR2 YDEGEE. V lost 3 bases, J lost 2 bases, and 4 bases stayed unmatched. The CDR3 totals 16 residues. TCRdb's copy holds only in-frame clones and misses some; the assay was immunoSEQ multiplex PCR. This sample has 15,000 to 20,000 clones, with 86% found just once. This sample is drawn from a study of T cell changes during pregnancy in multiple sclerosis. The specimen comprised CD8+ T cells from peripheral blood mononuclear cells, sampled in the third trimester of pregnancy. V and J are TRBV5-8 and TRBJ2-3; 12 positions agree with TRBD1. This sequence originates from a female donor in good health, enrolled as a control in a pregnancy study. The CDR3 region has the DNA TGTGCCAGCAGCTCCGGGACAGGGGGCGTCACAGATACGCAGTATTTT. Translating gives CASSSGTGGVTDTQYF.